This T cell receptor (beta chain) was identified during a study of blood T cell repertoires in COVID-19. Study in general: From T cells, B-cell-depleted T cells, or PBMCs came the material, which was cDNA or gDNA.

Some clones are missing from TCRdb's copy, which holds only in-frame ones; the method was immunoSEQ multiplex PCR. The sample consists of over 350,000 clones, 88% of them appearing once. This CDR3 is 15 amino acids long. Germline values: CDR1 GTSNPN, CDR2 SVGIG (reference sequence). Trimming removed 0 bases from V and 2 bases from J; junction bases left unmatched: 4. Sequencing was performed on PBMCs or T cells enriched from blood (not recorded which). The source is a woman aged 30 to 39 with acute COVID-19. The chain recombines TRBV30 with TRBJ1-2, with TRBD1 matching over 9 bases. CDR3 in amino acids: CAWSVLGTGNYGYTF. As DNA, the CDR3 is TGTGCCTGGAGTGTACTGGGGACAGGGAACTATGGCTACACCTTC.